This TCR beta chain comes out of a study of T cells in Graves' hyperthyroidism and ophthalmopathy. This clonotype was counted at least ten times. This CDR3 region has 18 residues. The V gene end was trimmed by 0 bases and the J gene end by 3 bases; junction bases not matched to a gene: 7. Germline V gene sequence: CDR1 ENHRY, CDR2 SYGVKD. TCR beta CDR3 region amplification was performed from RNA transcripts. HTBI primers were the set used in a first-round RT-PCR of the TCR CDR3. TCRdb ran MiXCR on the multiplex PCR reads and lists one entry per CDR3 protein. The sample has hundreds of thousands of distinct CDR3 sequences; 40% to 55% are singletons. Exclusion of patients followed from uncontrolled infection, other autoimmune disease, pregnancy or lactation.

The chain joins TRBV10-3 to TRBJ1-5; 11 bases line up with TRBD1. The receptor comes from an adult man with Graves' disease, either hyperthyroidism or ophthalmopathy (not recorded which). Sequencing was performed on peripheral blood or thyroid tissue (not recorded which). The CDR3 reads CAISESLDRGLVNQPQHF. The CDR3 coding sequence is TGTGCCATCAGTGAGTCATTGGACAGGGGGCTGGTCAATCAGCCCCAGCATTTT.